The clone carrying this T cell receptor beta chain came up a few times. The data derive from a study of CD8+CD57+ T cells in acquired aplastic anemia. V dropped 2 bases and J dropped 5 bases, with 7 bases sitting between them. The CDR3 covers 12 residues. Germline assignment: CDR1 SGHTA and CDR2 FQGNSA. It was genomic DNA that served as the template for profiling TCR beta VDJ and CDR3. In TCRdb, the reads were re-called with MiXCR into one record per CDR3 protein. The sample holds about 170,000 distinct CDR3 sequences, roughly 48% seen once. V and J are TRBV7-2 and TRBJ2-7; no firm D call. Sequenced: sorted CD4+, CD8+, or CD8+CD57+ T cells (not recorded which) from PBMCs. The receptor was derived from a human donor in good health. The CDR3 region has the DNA TGTGCCAGCAGCTTACGTTTGGACGAGCAGTACTTC. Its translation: CASSLRLDEQYF. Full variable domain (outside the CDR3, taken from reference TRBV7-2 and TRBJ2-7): GAGVSQSPSNKVTEKGKDVELRCDPISGHTALYWYRQSLGQGLEFLIYFQGNSAPDKSGLPSDRFSAERTGGSVSTLTIQRTQQEDSAVYLCASSLRLDEQYFGPGTRLTVT.